The TCR beta chain under discussion was sequenced for a study of T cell responses to AZD1222 COVID-19 vaccine. Study background: Second-dose intervals near 4 or 12 weeks were combined.

CDR1 is SEHNR, CDR2 FQNEAQ, per germline (reference sequence). V lost 3 bases to trimming and J lost 5 bases, with 13 bases between them. The CDR3 covers 14 residues. About this clone: What it recognizes is unknown. In the same sample, other DNA sequences code for this CDR3.

Study-wide findings and caveats: The number of AZD1222 recipients seropositive at baseline was only 5 to 7. Spike-specific TCR breadth and depth were elevated following two AZD1222 doses.

The data were produced by immunoSEQ multiplex PCR, yet TCRdb's version contains in-frame clones alone and is incomplete. The sample carries tens of thousands of clones, 80% to 90% recorded once. The material was peripheral blood, obtained on day 0 of AZD1222 vaccination. The source is an adult in good health. J is TRBJ1-1 and V is TRBV7-9; D call uncertain. In nucleotides, the CDR3 is TGTGCCAGCAGCTTGGCGCTGGGGTCGACTGAAGCTTTCTTT. This codes for CASSLALGSTEAFF.